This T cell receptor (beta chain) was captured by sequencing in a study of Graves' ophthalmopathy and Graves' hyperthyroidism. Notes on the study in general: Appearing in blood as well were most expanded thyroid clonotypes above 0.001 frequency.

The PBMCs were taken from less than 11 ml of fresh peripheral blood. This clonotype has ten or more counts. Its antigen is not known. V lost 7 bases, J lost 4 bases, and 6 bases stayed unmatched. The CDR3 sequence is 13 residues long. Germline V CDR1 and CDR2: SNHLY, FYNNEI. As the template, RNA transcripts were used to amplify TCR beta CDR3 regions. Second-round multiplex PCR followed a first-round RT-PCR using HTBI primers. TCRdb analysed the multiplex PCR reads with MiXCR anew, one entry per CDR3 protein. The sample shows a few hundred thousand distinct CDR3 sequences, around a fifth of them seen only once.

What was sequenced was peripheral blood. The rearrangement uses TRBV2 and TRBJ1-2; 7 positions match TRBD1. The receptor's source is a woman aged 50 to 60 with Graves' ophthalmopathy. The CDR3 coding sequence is TGTGCCAGCAAAGGGGGCTGGGGCTATGGCTACACCTTC. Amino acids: CASKGGWGYGYTF.